This T cell receptor beta chain was found in a study of CD8 T cells in Susac syndrome. Random hexamers were used to reverse transcribe an amount of about 0.45 to 1 ug RNA. A multiplex approach, immunoSEQ multiplex PCR, amplified TCR beta CDR3 across 54 Vbeta and 13 Jbeta. TCRdb used MiXCR to reprocess the immunoSEQ multiplex PCR reads, holding one entry per CDR3 protein. The table records 100,000 to 150,000 distinct CDR3 sequences, around 94% of them present only once. The origin of this receptor is a human donor with multiple sclerosis. Sequenced: CD4+ T cells from PBMCs.

In DNA, the CDR3 is TGTGCCAGCAGGGCCGGGACCCAAGAGACCCAGTACTTC. Its translation: CASRAGTQETQYF. The V gene is TRBV5-4, the J gene TRBJ2-5; D tentatively reads TRBD1 or TRBD2 (5 bases each). This CDR3 has 13 amino acids. CDR1 is SGHNT, CDR2 YYREEE, per germline (reference sequence). Trimming took 5 bases from V and 1 from J, leaving 9 bases between them.